This is a list of T cell receptor beta chains from one sample in a study of blood T cell repertoires in COVID-19. TCRdb's table, derived via immunoSEQ multiplex PCR, lists solely in-frame clones and lacks some. The table has some 190,000 clones, roughly 79% seen once. Sequencing was performed on peripheral blood. Receptors originate from a woman between 35 and 50 years old with COVID-19, enrolled during active disease. Both conserved end residues are trimmed from each CDR3. The D gene is left open where the match is weak.

len	j_gene	d_gene	v_gene	CDR3aa
11	TRBJ1-5	NA	TRBV7-6	ASSQQGNQPQH
12	TRBJ1-1	NA	TRBV28	ASGLGTTNTEAF
13	TRBJ2-1	NA	TRBV20-1	SASSYASRNNEQF
11	TRBJ2-7	NA	TRBV27	ASRGLMVYEQY
10	TRBJ2-7	NA	TRBV3-1/TRBV3-2	ASGLSAYEQY
12	TRBJ1-6	TRBD1	TRBV5-5	ASSLRTGNSPLH
18	TRBJ2-2	TRBD1	TRBV11-2	ASSLEIFPGTGINTGELF
12	TRBJ1-3	NA	TRBV19	ASSIGTGGNTIY
13	TRBJ1-1	NA	TRBV7-6	ASSFQGGGNTEAF
13	TRBJ2-5	NA	TRBV5-1	ASSFGDVYQETQY
15	TRBJ2-5	TRBD2	TRBV2	ASSGPTSGGHQETQY
12	TRBJ1-3	TRBD1	TRBV3-1/TRBV3-2	ASSQQSGGNTIY
9	TRBJ2-1	NA	TRBV6-6	ASSRGDEQF
13	TRBJ1-6	TRBD1	TRBV15	ATSRDVTGVSPLH
12	TRBJ2-3	NA	TRBV10-3	AIKERLNEDTQY
14	TRBJ1-1	NA	TRBV18	ASSPSPGQMGPEAF
11	TRBJ1-1	NA	TRBV7-3	ASSQQGNTEAF
13	TRBJ1-1	NA	TRBV4-2	ASTPSQGPNTEAF
12	TRBJ1-6	TRBD1	TRBV19	ASSPRQGNSPLH
13	TRBJ2-3	NA	TRBV3-1/TRBV3-2	ASSQELTGADTQY
11	TRBJ1-2	NA	TRBV19	ASSIGVRYGYT
11	TRBJ2-1	TRBD1	TRBV2	ASTGQGGTEQF
14	TRBJ1-3	NA	TRBV5-5	ASSLGVGHSGNTIY
13	TRBJ1-5	TRBD1	TRBV5-5	ASSLGQGSNQPQH
14	TRBJ1-2	NA	TRBV6-5	ASSSQSTPGGSGYT
10	TRBJ1-2	NA	TRBV6-5	ASRPGLSGYT
11	TRBJ2-1	TRBD2	TRBV24-1	AASFLAGAAQF
12	TRBJ2-7	TRBD1	TRBV5-1	ASSRDRGVVEQY
15	TRBJ2-1	TRBD2	TRBV19	ASSIRAGDPSYNEQF
13	TRBJ1-1	TRBD1	TRBV2	ASSEMGQQGPEAF
13	TRBJ2-3	NA	TRBV10-1	ASSERGSPTDTQY
9	TRBJ1-2	NA	TRBV10-2	ASSGDYGYT
12	TRBJ2-7	TRBD1	TRBV19	ASSAGQEGYEQY